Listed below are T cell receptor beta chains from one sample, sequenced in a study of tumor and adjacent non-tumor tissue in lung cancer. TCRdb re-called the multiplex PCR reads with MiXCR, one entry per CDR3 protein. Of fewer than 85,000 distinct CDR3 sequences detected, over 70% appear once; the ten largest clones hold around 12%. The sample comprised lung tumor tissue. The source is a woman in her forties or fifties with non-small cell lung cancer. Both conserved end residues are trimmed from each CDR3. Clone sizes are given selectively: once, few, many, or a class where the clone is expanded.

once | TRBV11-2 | ASSFKGGVFGANVLI
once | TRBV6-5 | ANREGGARNGYT
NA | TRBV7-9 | ASTDTWDEKLF
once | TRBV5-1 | ASSLAPEASGNNEQF
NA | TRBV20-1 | SALTTGTSSYEQY
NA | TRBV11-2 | ASSLYTSVSYNEQF
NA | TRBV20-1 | SAVLSEQGTGNTIY
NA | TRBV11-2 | ASRPVGYPLPGTQY
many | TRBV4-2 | ASSQEGTSGKTGELF
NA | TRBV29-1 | STRGNTDTQY
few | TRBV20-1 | SVTLGGSDVHEQF
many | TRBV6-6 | ASSVPGSSGANVLT
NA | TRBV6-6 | ACSFPTGGNTEAF
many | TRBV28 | ASSLGTGYAYGYT
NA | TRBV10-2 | ASSFGLSQSSYNDQF